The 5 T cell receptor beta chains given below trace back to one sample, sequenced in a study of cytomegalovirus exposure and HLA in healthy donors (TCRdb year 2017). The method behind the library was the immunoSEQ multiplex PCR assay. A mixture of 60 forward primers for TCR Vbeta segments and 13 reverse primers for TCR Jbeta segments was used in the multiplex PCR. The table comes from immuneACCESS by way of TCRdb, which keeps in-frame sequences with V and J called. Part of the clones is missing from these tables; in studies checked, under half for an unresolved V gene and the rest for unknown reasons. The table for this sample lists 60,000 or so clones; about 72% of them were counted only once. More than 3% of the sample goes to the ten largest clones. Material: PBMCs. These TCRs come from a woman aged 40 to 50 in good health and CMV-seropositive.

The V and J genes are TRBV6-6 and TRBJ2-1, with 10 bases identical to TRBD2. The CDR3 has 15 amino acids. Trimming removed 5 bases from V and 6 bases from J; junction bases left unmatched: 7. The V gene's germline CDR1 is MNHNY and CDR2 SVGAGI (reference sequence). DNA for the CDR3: TGTGCCAGCAGTCATAGCGGGGGGAAAGTCAATGAGCAGTTCTTC. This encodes CASSHSGGKVNEQFF.

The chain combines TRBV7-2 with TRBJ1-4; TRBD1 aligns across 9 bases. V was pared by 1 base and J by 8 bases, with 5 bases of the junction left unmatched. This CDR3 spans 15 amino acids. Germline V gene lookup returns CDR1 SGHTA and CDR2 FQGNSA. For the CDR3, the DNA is TGTGCCAGCAGCTTAGTGGGGACAGGGAGAGAAAAACTGTTTTTT. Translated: CASSLVGTGREKLFF. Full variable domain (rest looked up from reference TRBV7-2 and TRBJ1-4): GAGVSQSPSNKVTEKGKDVELRCDPISGHTALYWYRQSLGQGLEFLIYFQGNSAPDKSGLPSDRFSAERTGGSVSTLTIQRTQQEDSAVYLCASSLVGTGREKLFFGSGTQLSVL.

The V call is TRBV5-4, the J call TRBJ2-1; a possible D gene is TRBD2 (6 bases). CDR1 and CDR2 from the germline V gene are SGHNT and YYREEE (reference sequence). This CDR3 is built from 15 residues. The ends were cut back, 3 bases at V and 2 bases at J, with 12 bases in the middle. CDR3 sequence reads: CASSSGVGTYNEQFF. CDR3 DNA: TGTGCCAGCAGCTCGGGGGTGGGGACCTACAATGAGCAGTTCTTC.

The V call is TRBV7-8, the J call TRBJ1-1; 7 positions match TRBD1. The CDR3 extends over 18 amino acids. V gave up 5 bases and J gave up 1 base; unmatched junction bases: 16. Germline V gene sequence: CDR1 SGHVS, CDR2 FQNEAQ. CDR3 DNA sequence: TGTGCCAGCAGCCCAAAAGATAGAACAGGGGTGGAGAACACTGAAGCTTTCTTT. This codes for CASSPKDRTGVENTEAFF.

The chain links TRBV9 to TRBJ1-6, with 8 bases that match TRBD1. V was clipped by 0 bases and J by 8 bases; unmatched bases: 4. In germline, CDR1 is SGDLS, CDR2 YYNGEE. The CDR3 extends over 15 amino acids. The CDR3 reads CASSVEGQVDSPLHF. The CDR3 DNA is TGTGCCAGCAGCGTAGAGGGACAGGTAGATTCACCCCTCCACTTT.